This T cell receptor (beta chain) was sequenced during a study of response to subunit inactivated influenza vaccine (dated by TCRdb to 2017 to 2018). Regarding the complete study: To follow how T cells responded to a trivalent subunit inactivated influenza vaccine, the researchers relied on deep quantitative profiling of the T cell receptor repertoire. The investigation overall reported the following: It was suggested by the authors that each seasonal influenza vaccination may recruit only a limited number of new T cells.

The library was produced with RT-PCR. Sequencing used an Illumina HiSeq 2500. The public sequencing data were trimmed at Q25 with fastp and processed into clonotypes with MiXCR by TCRdb, which kept only in-frame beta chains. Each entry merges the rows of one CDR3 protein and shows their most common DNA and genes. Within this sample are hundreds of thousands of distinct CDR3 sequences, with approximately 10% of them counted one time only. The ten largest clones add up to 8% to 13% of the sample. V is shortened by 4 bases, J by 2 bases, and the region joining them spans 22 bases. The CDR3 starts with the cysteine, ends with the phenylalanine, and has 17 residues. Only the CDR3 region is kept as DNA, spanning 51 bases read in frame from base 1. CDR1 SGHRS and CDR2 YFSETQ are derived from the germline V gene. Concerning this clonotype itself: Its antigen is currently not known. No much larger clonotype is one base removed from it; base qualities were not supplied.

In addition, the sample was reused for a study of T cells expressing NK-cell markers. From the second report: 5'RACE template switching, by which a universal primer site and unique molecular identifiers were added, was used to make TCR beta cDNA libraries. Three sorted T-cell subsets (CD3+CD56+NKG2C+, CD3+CD56+NKG2C- and CD3+CD56-NKG2C+) from about 8 donors had their TCR beta-chain repertoires profiled. Among the eight sequenced donors, only one was HCMV-seronegative, while the other seven were HCMV-seropositive. In several experiments an anti-gammadeltaTCR antibody was added to restrict sorting to alphabetaTCR-expressing T cells. In about 6 donors, the dominant CD3+CD56+NKG2C+ clonotypes were found to rank among the top 10 CD8+ clonotypes and to make up 1.0-7.0% of CD8+ T cells. Those dominant clonotypes were again the most abundant among CD3+CD56-NKG2C+ cells in a handful of donors, at about 28.3-65%. Whether the expanded NKG2C-expressing T cell clones were specific for HCMV antigens remained unclear. All eight donors whose samples were sequenced were randomly selected healthy volunteers, three of them men and five women. HCMV serostatus was determined by detecting HCMV-specific IgG in serum with a commercial ELISA kit. Peripheral blood mononuclear cells were isolated from blood by Ficoll density gradient centrifugation. For about 6 donors, bulk peripheral blood T-cell repertoires were additionally sequenced from unsorted PBMC. cDNA synthesis was primed from the TCR beta constant segment, followed by two successive PCR amplification steps. Sequencing of the libraries produced 2 x 150 bp reads on Illumina HiSeq 2000/2500, MiSeq or NextSeq. MIGEC was used to demultiplex reads and group reads by UMI, and MiTCR was used to assemble and quantify clonotypes. To remove erroneous sequences, TCR cDNA sequences were retained only when supported by two or more reads. The tcR package was used for downstream repertoire analysis, with clonotypes matched between fractions based on CDR3 nucleotide sequence plus V segment. VDJmatch was used to annotate antigen specificity against VDJdb, with one amino acid substitution in CDR3 allowed.

The source is a man aged 45-65 years who received an inactivated influenza vaccine. Donor details come from another sample of the same person, matched by shared clones. The sequence is built from TRBV5-1 and TRBJ2-7; TRBD1 is perhaps the D gene, given 5 matching bases. Material: PBMCs from blood, obtained on the day of vaccination. The CDR3: CASSLGNIGAQPYEQYF. The sequence in DNA is TGCGCCAGCAGCCTGGGGAACATAGGGGCGCAACCCTACGAGCAGTACTTC.